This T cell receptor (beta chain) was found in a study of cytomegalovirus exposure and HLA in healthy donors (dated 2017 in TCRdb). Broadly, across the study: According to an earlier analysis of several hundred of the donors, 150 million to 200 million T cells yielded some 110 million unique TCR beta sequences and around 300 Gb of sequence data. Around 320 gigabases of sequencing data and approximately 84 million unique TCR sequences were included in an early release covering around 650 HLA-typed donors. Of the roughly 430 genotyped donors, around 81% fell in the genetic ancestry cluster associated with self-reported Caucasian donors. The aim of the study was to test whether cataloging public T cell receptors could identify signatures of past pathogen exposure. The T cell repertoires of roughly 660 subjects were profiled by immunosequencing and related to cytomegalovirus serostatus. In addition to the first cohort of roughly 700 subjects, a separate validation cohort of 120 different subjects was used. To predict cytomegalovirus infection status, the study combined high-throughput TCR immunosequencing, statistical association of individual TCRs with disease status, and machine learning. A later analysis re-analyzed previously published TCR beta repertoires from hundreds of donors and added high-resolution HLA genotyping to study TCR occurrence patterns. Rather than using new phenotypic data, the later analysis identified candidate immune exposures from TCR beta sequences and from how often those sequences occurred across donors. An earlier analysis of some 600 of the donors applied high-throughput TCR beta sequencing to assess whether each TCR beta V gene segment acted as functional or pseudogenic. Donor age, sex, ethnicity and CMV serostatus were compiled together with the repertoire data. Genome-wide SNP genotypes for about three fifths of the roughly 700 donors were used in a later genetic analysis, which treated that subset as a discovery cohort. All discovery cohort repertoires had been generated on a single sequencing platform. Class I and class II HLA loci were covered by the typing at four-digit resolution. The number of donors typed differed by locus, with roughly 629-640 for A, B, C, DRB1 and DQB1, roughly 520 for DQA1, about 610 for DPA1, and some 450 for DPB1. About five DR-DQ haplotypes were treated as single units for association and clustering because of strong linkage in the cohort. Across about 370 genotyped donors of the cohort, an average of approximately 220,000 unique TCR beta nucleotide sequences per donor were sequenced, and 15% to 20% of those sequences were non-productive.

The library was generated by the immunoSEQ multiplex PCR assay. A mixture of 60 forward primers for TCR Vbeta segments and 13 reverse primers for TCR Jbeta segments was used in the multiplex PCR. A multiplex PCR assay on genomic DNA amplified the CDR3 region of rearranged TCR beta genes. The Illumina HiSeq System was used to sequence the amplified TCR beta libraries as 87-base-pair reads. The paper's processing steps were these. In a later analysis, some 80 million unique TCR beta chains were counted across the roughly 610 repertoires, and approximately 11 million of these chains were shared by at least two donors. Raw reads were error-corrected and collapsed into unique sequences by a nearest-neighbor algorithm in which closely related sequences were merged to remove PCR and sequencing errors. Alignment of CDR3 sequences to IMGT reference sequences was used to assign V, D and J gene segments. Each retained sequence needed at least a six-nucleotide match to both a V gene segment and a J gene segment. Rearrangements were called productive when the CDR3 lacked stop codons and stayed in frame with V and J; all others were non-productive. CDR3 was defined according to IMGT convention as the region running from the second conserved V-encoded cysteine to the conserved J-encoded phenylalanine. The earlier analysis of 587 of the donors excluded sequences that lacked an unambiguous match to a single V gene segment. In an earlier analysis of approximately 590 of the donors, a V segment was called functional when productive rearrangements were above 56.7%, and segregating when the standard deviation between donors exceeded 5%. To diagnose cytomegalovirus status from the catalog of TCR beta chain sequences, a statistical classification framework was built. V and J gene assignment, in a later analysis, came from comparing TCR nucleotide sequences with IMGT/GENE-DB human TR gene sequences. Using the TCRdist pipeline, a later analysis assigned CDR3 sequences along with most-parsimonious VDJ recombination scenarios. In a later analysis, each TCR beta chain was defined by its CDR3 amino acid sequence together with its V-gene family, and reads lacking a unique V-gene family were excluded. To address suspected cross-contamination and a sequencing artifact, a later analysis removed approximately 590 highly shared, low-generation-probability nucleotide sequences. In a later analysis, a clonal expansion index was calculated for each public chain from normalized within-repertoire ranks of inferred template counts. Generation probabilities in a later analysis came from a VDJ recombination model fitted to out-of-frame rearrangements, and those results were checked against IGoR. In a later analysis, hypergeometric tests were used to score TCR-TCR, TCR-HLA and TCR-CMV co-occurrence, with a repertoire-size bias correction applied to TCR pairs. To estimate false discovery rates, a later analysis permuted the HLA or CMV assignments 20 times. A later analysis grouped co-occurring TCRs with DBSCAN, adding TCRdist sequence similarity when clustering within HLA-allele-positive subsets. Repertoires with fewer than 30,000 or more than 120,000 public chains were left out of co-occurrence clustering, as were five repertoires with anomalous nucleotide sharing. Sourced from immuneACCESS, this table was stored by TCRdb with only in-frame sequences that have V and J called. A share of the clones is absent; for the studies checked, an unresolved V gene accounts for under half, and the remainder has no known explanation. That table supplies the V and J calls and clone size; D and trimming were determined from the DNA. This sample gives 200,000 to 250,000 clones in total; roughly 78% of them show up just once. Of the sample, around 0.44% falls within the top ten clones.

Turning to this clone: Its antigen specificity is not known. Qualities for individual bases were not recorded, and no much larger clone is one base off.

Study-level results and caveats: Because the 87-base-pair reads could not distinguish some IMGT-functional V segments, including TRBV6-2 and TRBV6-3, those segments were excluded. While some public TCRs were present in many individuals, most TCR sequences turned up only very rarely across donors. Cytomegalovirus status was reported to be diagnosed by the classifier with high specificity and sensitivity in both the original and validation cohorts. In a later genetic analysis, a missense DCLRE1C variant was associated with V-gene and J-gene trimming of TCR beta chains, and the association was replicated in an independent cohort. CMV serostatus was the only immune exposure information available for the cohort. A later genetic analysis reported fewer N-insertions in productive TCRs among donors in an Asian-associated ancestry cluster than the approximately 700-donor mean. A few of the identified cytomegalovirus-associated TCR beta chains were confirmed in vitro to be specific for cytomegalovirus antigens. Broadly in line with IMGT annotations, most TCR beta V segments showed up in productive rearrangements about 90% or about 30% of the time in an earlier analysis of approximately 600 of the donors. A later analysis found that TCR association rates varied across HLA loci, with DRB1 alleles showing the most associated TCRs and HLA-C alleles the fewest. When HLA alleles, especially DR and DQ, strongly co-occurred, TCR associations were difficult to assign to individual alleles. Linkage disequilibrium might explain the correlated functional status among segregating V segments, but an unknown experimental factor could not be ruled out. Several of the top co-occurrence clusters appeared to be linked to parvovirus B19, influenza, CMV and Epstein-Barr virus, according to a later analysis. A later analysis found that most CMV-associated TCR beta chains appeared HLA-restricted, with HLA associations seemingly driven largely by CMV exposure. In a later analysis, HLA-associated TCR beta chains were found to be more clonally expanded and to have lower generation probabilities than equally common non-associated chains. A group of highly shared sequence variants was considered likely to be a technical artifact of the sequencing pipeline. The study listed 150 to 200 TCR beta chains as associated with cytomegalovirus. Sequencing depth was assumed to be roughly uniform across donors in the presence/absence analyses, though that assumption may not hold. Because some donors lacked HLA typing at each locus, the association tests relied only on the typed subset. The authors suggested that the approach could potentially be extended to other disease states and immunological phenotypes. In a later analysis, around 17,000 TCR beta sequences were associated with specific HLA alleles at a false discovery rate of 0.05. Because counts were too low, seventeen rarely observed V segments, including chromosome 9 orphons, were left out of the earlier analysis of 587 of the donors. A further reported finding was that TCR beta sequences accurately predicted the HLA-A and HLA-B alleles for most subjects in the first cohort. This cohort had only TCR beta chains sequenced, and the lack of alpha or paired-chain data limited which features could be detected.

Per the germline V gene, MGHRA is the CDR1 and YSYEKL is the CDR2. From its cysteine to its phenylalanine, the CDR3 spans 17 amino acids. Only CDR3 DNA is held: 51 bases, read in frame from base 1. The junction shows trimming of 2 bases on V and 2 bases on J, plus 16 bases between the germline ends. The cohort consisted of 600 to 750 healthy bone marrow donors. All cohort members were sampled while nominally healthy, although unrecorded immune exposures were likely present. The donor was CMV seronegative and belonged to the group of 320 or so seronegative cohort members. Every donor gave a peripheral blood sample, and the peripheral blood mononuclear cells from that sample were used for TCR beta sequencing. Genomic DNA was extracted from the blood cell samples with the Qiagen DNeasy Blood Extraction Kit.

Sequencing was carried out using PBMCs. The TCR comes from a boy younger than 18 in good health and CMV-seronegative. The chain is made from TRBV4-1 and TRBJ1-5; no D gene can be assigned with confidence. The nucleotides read TGCGCCAGCAGCCAATTTAGAGTTCGGTCGGGCAATCAGCCCCAGCATTTT. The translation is CASSQFRVRSGNQPQHF.